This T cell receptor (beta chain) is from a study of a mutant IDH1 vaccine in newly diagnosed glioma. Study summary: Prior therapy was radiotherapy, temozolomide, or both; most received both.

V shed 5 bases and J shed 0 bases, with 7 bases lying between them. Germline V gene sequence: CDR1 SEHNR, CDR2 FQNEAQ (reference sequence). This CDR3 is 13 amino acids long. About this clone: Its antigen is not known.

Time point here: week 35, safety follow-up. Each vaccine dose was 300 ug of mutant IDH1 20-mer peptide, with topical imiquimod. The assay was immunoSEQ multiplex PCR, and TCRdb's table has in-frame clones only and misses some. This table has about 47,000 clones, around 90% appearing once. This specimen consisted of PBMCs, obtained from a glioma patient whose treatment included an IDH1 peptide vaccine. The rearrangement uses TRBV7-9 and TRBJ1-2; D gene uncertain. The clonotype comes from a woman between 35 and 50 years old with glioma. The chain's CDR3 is CASSPQANYGYTF. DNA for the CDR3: TGTGCCAGCAGCCCCCAAGCTAACTATGGCTACACCTTC.